The sequence of this T cell receptor (beta chain) was determined in a study of persistence of HIV-infected CD4 T cells. The CDR3 consists of 11 residues. Per germline, CDR1 MNHEY and CDR2 SMNVEV (reference sequence). V lost 8 bases and J 8 bases, leaving 12 bases between the germline ends. Points from the study as a whole: Antigen-responding cells were enriched for degenerate expanded CDR3beta sequences.

Anti-CD3/anti-CD28 beads served as a nonspecific positive control stimulus. Responding CD4+ T cells were sorted by upregulation of both CD40 ligand and CD69. Adults with HIV-1 started suppressive ART while chronically infected. With respect to this clone: Its antigen is still unknown.

The immunoSEQ assay was version 4, run in survey mode. Template was genomic DNA at 10 ng/uL, with up to roughly 1 ug used per sample. The method was immunoSEQ multiplex PCR; TCRdb's version includes in-frame clones alone and lacks a portion of them. Altogether roughly 43,000 clones are present, roughly 90% being singletons, with the ten largest covering just over 1%. This sample comprised CD4+ T cells sorted from PBMCs after approximately 18-hour stimulation, obtained from a patient who received antiretroviral therapy. This chain connects TRBV27 to TRBJ1-1; D possibly corresponds to TRBD1 (6 bases). The receptor comes from an adult man with HIV who was CMV-seropositive. The CDR3 is CASRDTREAFF. As DNA, the CDR3 is TGTGCCAGCCGGGACACCAGGGAAGCTTTCTTT.